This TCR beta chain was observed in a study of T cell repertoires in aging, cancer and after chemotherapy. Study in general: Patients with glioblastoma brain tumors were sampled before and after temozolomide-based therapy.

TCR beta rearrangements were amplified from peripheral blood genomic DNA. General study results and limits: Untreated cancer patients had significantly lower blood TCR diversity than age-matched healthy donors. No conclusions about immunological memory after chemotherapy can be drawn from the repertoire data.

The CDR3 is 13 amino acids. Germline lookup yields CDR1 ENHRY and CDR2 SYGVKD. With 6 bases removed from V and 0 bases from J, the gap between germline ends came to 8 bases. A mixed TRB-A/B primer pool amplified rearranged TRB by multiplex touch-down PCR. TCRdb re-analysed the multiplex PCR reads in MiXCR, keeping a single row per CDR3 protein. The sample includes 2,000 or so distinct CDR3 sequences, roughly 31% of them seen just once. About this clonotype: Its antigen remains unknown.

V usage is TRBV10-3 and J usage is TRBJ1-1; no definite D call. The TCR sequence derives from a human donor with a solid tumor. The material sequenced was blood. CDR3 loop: CAIRREMNTEAFF. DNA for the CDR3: TGTGCCATCAGGAGAGAAATGAACACTGAAGCTTTCTTT.